One and the same sample provided the 27 T cell receptor beta chains below, sequenced in a study of blood T cell repertoires in COVID-19. Generated by immunoSEQ multiplex PCR, the TCRdb table keeps only in-frame clones and is missing some. The sample carries about 150,000 clones, 65% to 85% recorded once. The sequencing input was peripheral blood. These receptor sequences come from a woman aged 80 or over with acute or convalescent COVID-19.

The chain is built from TRBV5-1 and TRBJ1-3; tentative D call: TRBD1 (5 bases). The germline V and J ends were trimmed by 5 bases and 0 bases, with 9 bases remaining between them. The CDR3 has 14 amino acids. Germline V gene sequence: CDR1 SGHRS, CDR2 YFSETQ. This CDR3 is CASRADSSGNTIYF. The CDR3, as DNA: TGCGCCAGCAGGGCCGACAGCTCTGGAAACACCATATATTTT.

The rearrangement uses TRBV5-1 and TRBJ1-1; weak D call: TRBD1 (5 bases). Trimming took off 4 bases at V and 3 bases at J, with 10 bases between the two ends. The CDR3 sequence is 13 residues long. Germline V gene sequence: CDR1 SGHRS, CDR2 YFSETQ. CDR3 region: CASSPRVDTEAFF. CDR3 sequence (DNA): TGCGCCAGCAGCCCCAGGGTGGACACTGAAGCTTTCTTT.

This clone appeared once. This chain joins TRBV5-1 and TRBJ2-7; 7 bases line up with TRBD2. V lost 4 bases and J lost 4; bases outside the gene matches: 5. The CDR3 loop spans 13 amino acids. Germline values: CDR1 SGHRS, CDR2 YFSETQ. CDR3 protein: CASSPPLAYEQYF. CDR3 nucleotides: TGCGCCAGCAGCCCACCACTAGCGTACGAGCAGTACTTC.

The count of this clone is one. This chain joins TRBV12-3 or TRBV12-4 and TRBJ1-2, with a tentative D call TRBD1 (5 bases). The CDR3 extends over 13 amino acids. Between the trimmed V and J ends, which lost 5 bases and 2 bases, there was a span of 9 bases. CDR3 sequence reads: CASSTGPNYGYTF. The CDR3 DNA sequence: TGTGCCAGCAGTACAGGACCCAACTATGGCTACACCTTC.

The chain couples TRBV12-3 or TRBV12-4 to TRBJ1-1, with 10 bases that match TRBD1. V lost 7 bases to trimming and J lost 4 bases; unmatched junction nucleotides: 3. The CDR3 totals 13 residues. The chain's CDR3 is CASTGQGGTEAFF. The CDR3 DNA is TGTGCCAGCACCGGACAGGGGGGCACTGAAGCTTTCTTT.

V and J are TRBV5-1 and TRBJ2-1; 9 bases are a match to TRBD1. V lost 4 bases and J lost 6; bases outside the gene matches: 8. The CDR3 spans 15 residues. Germline CDR1 SGHRS, CDR2 YFSETQ. In nucleotides, the CDR3 is TGCGCCAGCAGCATAGGGACAGGGTGGGGCAATGAGCAGTTCTTC. Translation gives CASSIGTGWGNEQFF.

The CDR3 protein is CASSGGLAGAGETQYF. CDR3 nucleotide sequence: TGTGCCAGCAGCGGGGGACTAGCGGGAGCTGGGGAGACCCAGTACTTC. The chain recombines TRBV4-2 with TRBJ2-5; 14 nucleotides match TRBD2. The CDR3 covers 16 residues. CDR1 and CDR2 (germline): LGHNA, YNFKEQ. V lost 5 bases and J lost 5; bases outside the gene matches: 7.

This clone came up a few times. This chain connects TRBV7-2 to TRBJ1-3; D possibly corresponds to TRBD1 (6 bases). The germline CDR1 and CDR2 sequences are SGHTA and FQGNSA. The CDR3 extends over 16 amino acids. Trimming cost V 5 bases and J 0 bases, with 14 bases left between them. The CDR3 loop reads CASSPQGSLSGNTIYF. CDR3 in DNA: TGTGCCAGCAGCCCACAGGGCTCCCTCTCTGGAAACACCATATATTTT.

This clone has more than one count but fewer than ten. The chain has TRBV6-5 and TRBJ2-1; 11 bases match TRBD2. Losses at the gene ends were 4 bases for V and 3 bases for J; bases not matched to a gene: 5. CDR1 and CDR2 (germline): MNHEY, SVGAGI. The CDR3 spans 16 residues. CDR3 residues: CASSSPSGRFYNEQFF. The CDR3 region has the DNA TGTGCCAGCAGTTCCCCTAGCGGGAGGTTCTACAATGAGCAGTTCTTC.

V and J are TRBV6-6 and TRBJ2-7, with TRBD2 matching over 9 bases. There are 15 residues in the CDR3. Germline V CDR1 and CDR2: MNHNY, SVGAGI (reference sequence). J gave up 6 bases and V 5 bases, and 11 bases lay outside the gene matches. This CDR3 reads CASSTSTSGLGEQYF. CDR3 bases: TGTGCCAGCAGTACCTCGACTAGCGGACTTGGCGAGCAGTACTTC.

The chain combines TRBV5-1 with TRBJ1-1; D gene ambiguous. The CDR3 has 14 amino acids. The germline CDR1 and CDR2 sequences are SGHRS and YFSETQ. Trimming took 0 bases from V and 4 from J, leaving 10 bases between them. The CDR3 here is CASSLGGFGTEAFF. CDR3 bases: TGCGCCAGCAGCTTGGGAGGATTCGGCACTGAAGCTTTCTTT.

The chain couples TRBV30 to TRBJ1-1; D remains unclear. This CDR3 is 11 amino acids long. Per the germline V gene, CDR1 is GTSNPN and CDR2 is SVGIG (reference sequence). The ends were cut back, 3 bases at V and 6 bases at J, with 8 bases in the middle. This chain's CDR3 is CAWSANSEAFF. Here the CDR3 DNA reads TGTGCCTGGAGCGCCAACTCTGAAGCTTTCTTT.

V gene TRBV5-8 combines with J gene TRBJ2-3, with D perhaps matching TRBD2 (5 bases). Germline V gene data show CDR1 as SGHTS and CDR2 as YDEGEE. V was cut by 0 bases and J by 6 bases, with 11 bases left in between. The CDR3 sequence is 14 residues long. For the CDR3, the DNA is TGTGCCAGCAGCTTGGGTGGGAGCCGTGATACGCAGTATTTT. Its protein product is CASSLGGSRDTQYF.

The chain combines TRBV6-2 or TRBV6-3 with TRBJ2-1; a possible D gene is TRBD1 (6 bases). The germline gives CDR1 MNHEY, CDR2 SVGEGT. The CDR3 runs 13 residues. V was clipped by 3 bases and J by 9 bases, with 12 bases between them. CDR3 loop: CASSYQQGTEQFF. CDR3 nucleotides: TGTGCCAGCAGTTATCAACAGGGTACTGAGCAGTTCTTC.

CDR3 DNA: TGTGCCAGCAGCTTCAGGCAGGGGGCCGAGGGCTACACCTTC. Its protein is CASSFRQGAEGYTF. This rearrangement joins TRBV7-2 to TRBJ1-2; 8 bases line up with TRBD1. The germline CDR1 and CDR2 sequences are SGHTA and FQGNSA. This CDR3 region has 14 residues. V was pared by 3 bases and J by 8 bases, with 8 bases of the junction left unmatched.

CDR3 region: CAWSGQSSPLHF. The CDR3 DNA reads TGTGCCTGGAGTGGACAGTCTTCACCCCTCCACTTT. The V and J genes are TRBV30 and TRBJ1-6, with D maybe TRBD1 (5 bases). Germline values: CDR1 GTSNPN, CDR2 SVGIG (reference sequence). This CDR3 is 12 amino acids long. V was shortened by 1 base and J by 9 bases, with 7 bases between the two germline ends.

Only a few counts were recorded for this clone. The V call is TRBV25-1, the J call TRBJ1-2; D possibly corresponds to TRBD1 (5 bases). CDR3 length: 13 amino acids. Germline CDR1 is MGHDK and CDR2 is SYGVNS. The V end lost 3 bases, the J end lost 8 bases, and 13 bases lay between the germline ends. The CDR3 DNA reads TGTGCCAGCAGTGATCCCGGGACTGGAGGCTACACCTTC. Translating gives CASSDPGTGGYTF.

The V and J genes are TRBV6-5 and TRBJ1-1; D call uncertain. This CDR3 is built from 13 residues. Germline V gene sequence: CDR1 MNHEY, CDR2 SVGAGI. Trimming shortened V by 2 bases and J by 2 bases, and 6 bases separated the two germline ends. Here the CDR3 DNA reads TGTGCCAGCAGTTACGGCGGCAACACTGAAGCTTTCTTT. Its protein product is CASSYGGNTEAFF.

As DNA, the CDR3 is TGTGCCAGCAGCACCCAGCCAGGGAGCAATCAGCCCCAGCATTTT. Residues: CASSTQPGSNQPQHF. The V and J genes are TRBV7-2 and TRBJ1-5; a weak D match, TRBD1 (5 bases). From germline, CDR1 is SGHTA and CDR2 FQGNSA. The V and J ends lost 5 bases and 1 base respectively, with 12 bases between them. The CDR3 contains 15 residues.

The J gene is TRBJ1-2, the V gene TRBV19; 9 nucleotides agree with TRBD1. The germline V gene has CDR1 LNHDA and CDR2 SQIVND (reference sequence). The CDR3 has 15 residues. Trimming at V came to 6 bases and at J to 3 bases, leaving 8 bases not matched to a gene. The chain's CDR3 is CASSRGQGVDYGYTF. The CDR3 DNA follows: TGTGCCAGTAGCCGGGGACAGGGAGTAGACTATGGCTACACCTTC.

The rearrangement uses TRBV15 and TRBJ1-3; 12 bases fit TRBD1. The trim removed 2 bases at V and 2 bases at J, leaving 4 bases unmatched. CDR1 and CDR2 (germline): LNHNV, YYDKDF (reference sequence). The CDR3 is 17 amino acids. The CDR3 nucleotides read TGTGCCACCAGCAGATTGGGACAGGGGGCCGCTGGAAACACCATATATTTT. Translated: CATSRLGQGAAGNTIYF.

The V call is TRBV6-1, the J call TRBJ2-5; 7 nucleotides align to TRBD1. The CDR3 length is 14 residues. CDR1 MNHNS and CDR2 SASEGT come from the germline V gene. V trimming: 3 bases; J trimming: 4 bases; junction bases outside the gene matches: 5. The CDR3 protein is CASSERTGPETQYF. The CDR3 coding sequence is TGTGCCAGCAGTGAGAGGACAGGCCCAGAGACCCAGTACTTC.

CDR3 coding DNA: TGTGCCAGCAGCCGGGGAGGGCCCTATCAGCCCCAGCATTTT. Protein sequence: CASSRGGPYQPQHF. This rearrangement joins TRBV5-5 to TRBJ1-5; no firm D call. The V end lost 4 bases, the J end lost 5 bases, and 13 bases lay between the germline ends. The CDR3 consists of 14 residues. The V gene's germline CDR1 is SGHKS and CDR2 YYEKEE (reference sequence).

The rearrangement uses TRBV3-1 (or the pseudogene TRBV3-2) and TRBJ2-5; the D gene is possibly TRBD1 (6 bases). With 4 bases removed from V and 4 bases from J, the gap between germline ends came to 13 bases. CDR3 length: 14 residues. Germline V gene sequence: CDR1 LGHDT, CDR2 YNNKEL (reference sequence). The CDR3 reads CASSPATTGETQYF. CDR3 nucleotides: TGTGCCAGCAGCCCAGCGACGACAGGAGAGACCCAGTACTTC.

In this sample, this clone turned up once. The chain recombines TRBV19 with TRBJ1-5; TRBD1 is a possible D gene (5 bases). Germline loops: CDR1 LNHDA, CDR2 SQIVND (reference sequence). CDR3 length equals 15 residues. The V end was cut by 2 bases, the J end by 0 bases, with 8 bases between. In nucleotides, the CDR3 is TGTGCCAGTAGTATAATGGGGCATAGCAATCAGCCCCAGCATTTT. Translation gives CASSIMGHSNQPQHF. Complete variable domain (other parts from reference TRBV19 and TRBJ1-5): DGGITQSPKYLFRKEGQNVTLSCEQNLNHDAMYWYRQDPGQGLRLIYYSQIVNDFQKGDIAEGYSVSREKKESFPLTVTSAQKNPTAFYLCASSIMGHSNQPQHFGDGTRLSIL.

The chain has TRBV29-1 and TRBJ1-2; D is possibly TRBD1 (5 bases). This CDR3 contains 14 residues. Looked up from germline, CDR1 is SQVTM and CDR2 is ANQGSEA. Between the trimmed V and J ends, which lost 0 bases and 5 bases, there was a span of 13 bases. CDR3 DNA: TGCAGCGTTGAAGATCGAAGGGGTTCTTATGGCTACACCTTC. This gives the protein CSVEDRRGSYGYTF.

The V gene is TRBV29-1, the J gene TRBJ2-2, with D possibly TRBD1 on 5 matching bases. Trimming pared 7 bases from V and 3 bases from J, leaving 9 bases between. The CDR3 sequence is 12 residues long. Germline loops: CDR1 SQVTM, CDR2 ANQGSEA. The DNA for the CDR3 is TGCAGCGGACAGAGCTACACCGGGGAGCTGTTTTTT. This gives the protein CSGQSYTGELFF.